These 4 T cell receptor beta chains came from one sample sequenced in a study of T cells after yellow fever vaccination. TCRdb itself ran the 5' RACE reads through MiXCR, one entry per CDR3 protein. Of about 320,000 distinct CDR3 sequences listed, around 4.4% are singletons. The sample was PBMCs, taken 15 days after the yellow fever booster vaccination. All receptors come from a man younger than 35 who received the YFV17D yellow fever vaccine.

In this sample, this clonotype turned up many times. The chain links TRBV25-1 to TRBJ2-5; D perhaps matches TRBD2 (6 bases). The V gene's germline CDR1 is MGHDK and CDR2 SYGVNS. The germline V and J ends were trimmed by 5 bases and 4 bases, with 14 bases remaining between them. The CDR3 has 14 residues. The CDR3 region has the DNA TGTGCCAGCAGTCGCGGGGCTCCGGGAGAGACCCAGTACTTC. It translates to CASSRGAPGETQYF.

This clonotype was seen at least ten times. V usage is TRBV7-2 and J usage is TRBJ2-2; D possibly matches TRBD1 or TRBD2 (5 bases each). Germline-derived CDR1 and CDR2 are SGHTA and FQGNSA. The CDR3 contains 14 residues. V lost 5 bases and J lost 1, with 8 bases in between. CDR3: CASSQGVNTGELFF. Written as DNA, the CDR3 is TGTGCCAGCAGCCAGGGAGTGAACACCGGGGAGCTGTTTTTT.

This rearrangement joins TRBV20-1 to TRBJ1-2, with 10 bases fitting TRBD1. The V gene end was trimmed by 0 bases and the J gene end by 3 bases; junction bases not matched to a gene: 10. This CDR3 contains 17 residues. CDR1 DFQATT and CDR2 SNEGSKA come from the germline V gene (reference sequence). CDR3 residues: CSARDTWTGGMDYGYTF. CDR3 sequence (DNA): TGCAGTGCTAGAGACACCTGGACAGGGGGAATGGACTATGGCTACACCTTC.

The chain carries TRBV27 and TRBJ2-1, with D perhaps TRBD1 (6 bases). The germline V gene has CDR1 MNHEY and CDR2 SMNVEV (reference sequence). This CDR3 has 14 amino acids. V was clipped by 6 bases and J by 2 bases, with 11 bases between them. For the CDR3, the DNA is TGTGCCAGCAGGGTGGGGGCCCCCTACAATGAGCAGTTCTTC. This encodes CASRVGAPYNEQFF.